This T cell receptor beta chain is from a study of shared clonotypes between healthy human individuals. Study information: The donors, a couple of women and a few men, were aged 18 to 49.

About this clone: The target antigen is unknown.

Study-level findings and limits: It was observed that 4% to 6% of naive CD4 clonotypes were shared across four donors.

Germline assignment: CDR1 LNHNV and CDR2 YYDKDF (reference sequence). This CDR3 is built from 13 residues. The germline V and J ends were trimmed by 3 bases and 4 bases, with 8 bases remaining between them. It was approximately 0.2 ug DNA, 30,000 or so T cell genomes, that sorted-subset replicate PCRs used. The assay was immunoSEQ multiplex PCR, and TCRdb's table has in-frame clones only and misses some. The sample lists 1.6 million or so clones; roughly 96% were seen once. The chain combines TRBV15 with TRBJ2-3; unclear D gene. This receptor was obtained from a man under 40 in good health. The specimen sequenced was naive CD4+ T cells sorted from blood. As to subset: CD45RA+ positively selected. CDR3 DNA: TGTGCCACCAGCAGGCTTTCAGCAGATACGCAGTATTTT. Translated: CATSRLSADTQYF.